The 26 T cell receptor beta chains listed next were all sequenced from one sample in a study of blood T cell repertoires in COVID-19. The protocol was immunoSEQ multiplex PCR, while the TCRdb copy is restricted to in-frame clones and leaves out a portion. This sample has approximately 210,000 clones, with approximately 83% found just once. Material: PBMCs or T cells enriched from blood (not recorded which). These receptors were obtained from a woman aged 55 to 70 who had recovered from COVID-19.

The chain combines TRBV18 with TRBJ2-5; D is possibly TRBD1 (5 bases). The CDR3 is made up of 13 amino acids. Trimming took off 6 bases at V and 5 bases at J, with 13 bases between the two ends. CDR1 and CDR2 (germline): KGHSH, LQKENI. The CDR3 DNA reads TGTGCCAGCTCTCCCTCAGGGTCCGAGACCCAGTACTTC. Encoded protein: CASSPSGSETQYF.

The rearrangement joins TRBV5-4 to TRBJ2-1, with 10 bases fitting TRBD2. Germline CDR1 is SGHNT and CDR2 is YYREEE (reference sequence). V shed 0 bases, J shed 3 bases, and the junction held 3 bases outside the gene matches. This CDR3 comprises 16 residues. The CDR3 protein is CASSLAPSGSYNEQFF. CDR3 nucleotides: TGTGCCAGCAGCTTGGCGCCTAGCGGGAGCTACAATGAGCAGTTCTTC. The whole variable domain, filled in from reference TRBV5-4 and TRBJ2-1, reads ETGVTQSPTHLIKTRGQQVTLRCSSQSGHNTVSWYQQALGQGPQFIFQYYREEENGRGNFPPRFSGLQFPNYSSELNVNALELDDSALYLCASSLAPSGSYNEQFFGPGTRLTVL.

The genes are TRBV7-2 and TRBJ2-3; maybe TRBD2 (6 bases). This CDR3 is 15 amino acids long. The germline V gene encodes CDR1 SGHTA and CDR2 FQGNSA. Trimming took 5 bases from V and 0 from J, leaving 12 bases between them. CDR3 sequence reads: CASSRTKTSTDTQYF. The CDR3 DNA sequence: TGTGCCAGCAGCCGGACTAAAACTAGCACAGATACGCAGTATTTT. Full variable domain (remainder filled in from reference TRBV7-2 and TRBJ2-3): GAGVSQSPSNKVTEKGKDVELRCDPISGHTALYWYRQSLGQGLEFLIYFQGNSAPDKSGLPSDRFSAERTGGSVSTLTIQRTQQEDSAVYLCASSRTKTSTDTQYFGPGTRLTVL.

CDR3 bases: TGTGCCAGCTCCCAAGAGACAGAAAACACTGAAGCTTTCTTT. Translating gives CASSQETENTEAFF. V gene TRBV18 combines with J gene TRBJ1-1, with a possible D match to TRBD1 (5 bases). The CDR3 runs 14 residues. Germline V gives CDR1 KGHSH, CDR2 LQKENI. V lost 6 bases to trimming and J lost 2 bases, with 13 bases between them. Full variable domain (outside the CDR3, taken from reference TRBV18 and TRBJ1-1): NAGVMQNPRHLVRRRGQEARLRCSPMKGHSHVYWYRQLPEEGLKFMVYLQKENIIDESGMPKERFSAEFPKEGPSILRIQQVVRGDSAAYFCASSQETENTEAFFGQGTRLTVV.

The chain combines TRBV4-3 with TRBJ1-1; 9 nucleotides match TRBD1. Unmatched junction bases numbered 14, after V lost 1 base and J lost 8 bases. This CDR3 contains 17 residues. Per germline, CDR1 LGHNA and CDR2 YSLEER. This chain's CDR3 is CASSQVSDRGSKSEAFF. The CDR3 DNA sequence: TGCGCCAGCAGCCAAGTATCGGACAGGGGAAGTAAATCCGAAGCTTTCTTT.

CDR3 sequence: CASSLAGQGNYGYTF. The DNA for the CDR3 is TGCGCCAGCAGCTTGGCGGGACAGGGTAACTATGGCTACACCTTC. The chain carries TRBV5-1 and TRBJ1-2, with TRBD1 matching over 9 bases. This CDR3 has 15 residues. The V gene end was trimmed by 0 bases and the J gene end by 1 base; junction bases not matched to a gene: 1. Germline V CDR1 and CDR2: SGHRS, YFSETQ. Full variable domain (missing parts from reference TRBV5-1 and TRBJ1-2): KAGVTQTPRYLIKTRGQQVTLSCSPISGHRSVSWYQQTPGQGLQFLFEYFSETQRNKGNFPGRFSGRQFSNSRSEMNVSTLELGDSALYLCASSLAGQGNYGYTFGSGTRLTVV.

This clone was found once. This sequence joins TRBV5-6 and TRBJ1-2, with 7 positions matching TRBD1. V was pared by 4 bases and J by 4 bases, with 13 bases of the junction left unmatched. Germline-derived CDR1 and CDR2 are SGHDT and YYEEEE. The CDR3 loop spans 16 amino acids. As DNA, the CDR3 is TGTGCCAGCAGCCCAGCCCCCGACAGGGACCTCTATGGCTACACCTTC. Translating it yields CASSPAPDRDLYGYTF.

V gene TRBV27 combines with J gene TRBJ2-7, with 8 bases identical to TRBD2. Germline lookup yields CDR1 MNHEY and CDR2 SMNVEV (reference sequence). V dropped 5 bases and J dropped 3; count of bases not matched to a gene: 9. The CDR3 has 15 residues. CDR3 sequence (DNA): TGTGCCAGCAGTCCTCAGGGTAGCGGGAACTACGAGCAGTACTTC. Protein product: CASSPQGSGNYEQYF.

The chain uses TRBV2 and TRBJ2-7; 7 bases map to TRBD2. The V and J ends lost 10 bases and 5 bases, in that order; junction bases with no gene match: 17. CDR3 length: 15 residues. Germline assignment: CDR1 SNHLY and CDR2 FYNNEI. DNA for the CDR3: TGTGCCACCCGGGGAGAGAGCGGGAAGATAGACGAGCAGTACTTC. This encodes CATRGESGKIDEQYF.

This clone was counted a few times. V usage is TRBV11-2 and J usage is TRBJ2-1, with 8 bases aligning to TRBD2. The V segment lost 3 bases and the J segment 7 bases; nucleotides outside the gene matches: 14. The length of the CDR3 is 17 residues. Germline CDR1 and CDR2: SGHAT and FQNNGV. Written as DNA, the CDR3 is TGTGCCAGCAGCTTGCCAGGTAGACAGCGGGGGAGGAATGAGCAGTTCTTC. The encoded protein is CASSLPGRQRGRNEQFF.

This clone was picked up one time. The rearrangement links TRBV28 to TRBJ2-7, with a tentative D call TRBD2 (5 bases). Trimming removed 4 bases from V and 0 bases from J, with 7 bases in between. The CDR3 totals 13 residues. Germline CDR1 reads MDHEN; CDR2 reads SYDVKM. The CDR3 bases are TGTGCCAGCAGTTCGGGGAACTCCTACGAGCAGTACTTC. Translated: CASSSGNSYEQYF. Variable domain in full (rest from reference TRBV28 and TRBJ2-7): DVKVTQSSRYLVKRTGEKVFLECVQDMDHENMFWYRQDPGLGLRLIYFSYDVKMKEKGDIPEGYSVSREKKERFSLILESASTNQTSMYLCASSSGNSYEQYFGPGTRLTVT.

V usage is TRBV19 and J usage is TRBJ1-1; D possibly corresponds to TRBD1 (5 bases). Germline V CDR1 and CDR2: LNHDA, SQIVND (reference sequence). The CDR3 runs 16 residues. Trimming cost V 1 base and J 6 bases, with 18 bases left between them. CDR3 protein: CASSIAPRARVAEAFF. CDR3 nucleotides: TGTGCCAGTAGTATAGCCCCCAGGGCTAGGGTAGCTGAAGCTTTCTTT. Filled out from reference TRBV19 and TRBJ1-1, the complete variable domain reads DGGITQSPKYLFRKEGQNVTLSCEQNLNHDAMYWYRQDPGQGLRLIYYSQIVNDFQKGDIAEGYSVSREKKESFPLTVTSAQKNPTAFYLCASSIAPRARVAEAFFGQGTRLTVV.

The chain employs TRBV13 and TRBJ1-1; TRBD1 might be the D (6 bases). V lost 5 bases and J lost 1, with 14 bases in between. CDR3 length: 15 amino acids. Germline lookup yields CDR1 PRHDT and CDR2 FYEKMQ (reference sequence). The CDR3 reads CASSLQGNGNTEAFF. Here the CDR3 DNA reads TGTGCCAGCAGCCTACAGGGAAATGGGAACACTGAAGCTTTCTTT.

The J gene is TRBJ2-5, the V gene TRBV19, with D uncertain. Trimming cost V 3 bases and J 1 base, with 6 bases left between them. From germline, CDR1 is LNHDA and CDR2 SQIVND (reference sequence). The CDR3 has 13 residues. For the CDR3, the DNA is TGTGCCAGTAGTATCACGGTCCAAGAGACCCAGTACTTC. This codes for CASSITVQETQYF. The full variable domain, completed using reference TRBV19 and TRBJ2-5, is DGGITQSPKYLFRKEGQNVTLSCEQNLNHDAMYWYRQDPGQGLRLIYYSQIVNDFQKGDIAEGYSVSREKKESFPLTVTSAQKNPTAFYLCASSITVQETQYFGPGTRLLVL.

The chain has TRBV5-4 and TRBJ2-3; 7 bases map to TRBD2. Germline V gene data show CDR1 as SGHNT and CDR2 as YYREEE (reference sequence). This CDR3 is built from 15 residues. Trimming took 3 bases from V and 5 from J; bases not matched to a gene: 9. The CDR3 coding sequence is TGTGCCAGCAGCTCCCCGTCGGCTAGCGGAGATACGCAGTATTTT. Translating gives CASSSPSASGDTQYF.

The chain couples TRBV12-3 or TRBV12-4 to TRBJ2-1; TRBD2 agrees at 12 bases. The junction had 1 base not matched to a gene; V was cut back by 9 bases and J by 4 bases. This CDR3 comprises 13 residues. The CDR3: CASGLAGYNEQFF. The CDR3 DNA sequence: TGTGCCAGTGGACTAGCGGGATACAATGAGCAGTTCTTC.

The V call is TRBV6-2 or TRBV6-3, the J call TRBJ1-2, with D perhaps TRBD1 (6 bases). V was trimmed by 7 bases and J by 3 bases, leaving 12 bases between them. Germline V CDR1 and CDR2: MNHEY, SVGEGT. The CDR3 covers 13 residues. Here the CDR3 DNA reads TGTGCCAGCACCCCGGACAGTTACTATGGCTACACCTTC. Its translation: CASTPDSYYGYTF.

The chain couples TRBV4-2 to TRBJ1-2, with TRBD1 identical over 7 bases. CDR3 length: 15 amino acids. J gave up 6 bases and V 1 base, and 8 bases lay outside the gene matches. CDR1 LGHNA and CDR2 YNFKEQ come from the germline V gene. The DNA for the CDR3 is TGTGCCAGCAGCCAAGTGGGGACAGAAAACCATGGCTACACCTTC. Its translation: CASSQVGTENHGYTF.

The chain employs TRBV11-2 and TRBJ1-2, with D unresolved. Trimming took 1 base from V and 7 from J, leaving 13 bases between them. CDR1 is SGHAT and CDR2 is FQNNGV in the germline V gene. This CDR3 region has 14 residues. The CDR3 loop is CASSLAGGLFGYTF. The CDR3 DNA sequence: TGTGCCAGCAGCTTAGCCGGAGGGCTATTTGGCTACACCTTC.

The genes are TRBV7-9 and TRBJ2-7, with TRBD1 matching 9 bases. The length of the CDR3 is 14 residues. The germline V gene encodes CDR1 SEHNR and CDR2 FQNEAQ (reference sequence). V shed 1 base, J shed 10 bases, and the junction held 8 bases outside the gene matches. CDR3 in DNA: TGTGCCAGCAGCTTAGAGCTTACAGGGGGCGCTCAGTACTTC. Amino acid sequence: CASSLELTGGAQYF.

This clone was recorded once. The chain is built from TRBV6-1 and TRBJ2-7, with D possibly TRBD2 on 5 matching bases. CDR1 is MNHNS and CDR2 is SASEGT in the germline V gene. This CDR3 region has 15 residues. V shed 3 bases and J shed 4 bases, with 16 bases lying between them. CDR3 region: CASSDEDAGGYEQYF. DNA for the CDR3: TGTGCCAGCAGTGATGAAGATGCGGGCGGGTACGAGCAGTACTTC.

This clone was seen a few times. The genes are TRBV7-2 and TRBJ1-6; possibly TRBD1 for D (5 bases). The CDR3 spans 15 residues. V was clipped by 1 base and J by 10 bases, with 14 bases between them. Germline CDR1 and CDR2: SGHTA and FQGNSA. The CDR3 region is CASSLGPAGSSPLHF. CDR3 DNA sequence: TGTGCCAGCAGCTTAGGACCGGCAGGGTCATCACCCCTCCACTTT.

V gene TRBV6-5 combines with J gene TRBJ1-6, with D uncertain. The CDR3 consists of 14 residues. Per germline, CDR1 MNHEY and CDR2 SVGAGI. V was cut by 5 bases and J by 6 bases, with 11 bases left in between. CDR3 DNA: TGTGCCAGCAGTAACAGCTGGCTTAATTCACCCCTCCACTTT. Its translation is CASSNSWLNSPLHF.

This clone was detected many times. The chain has TRBV19 and TRBJ1-5; D gene uncertain. The V gene lost 6 bases and the J gene lost 3 bases, with 9 bases spanning the gap. Germline values: CDR1 LNHDA, CDR2 SQIVND (reference sequence). The CDR3 has 13 amino acids. Written as DNA, the CDR3 is TGTGCCAGTAGCTACAGCAACAATCAGCCCCAGCATTTT. Amino acids: CASSYSNNQPQHF.

The chain joins TRBV5-1 to TRBJ2-5; 7 bases line up with TRBD1. Unmatched junction bases numbered 13, after V lost 4 bases and J lost 4 bases. Germline V gene sequence: CDR1 SGHRS, CDR2 YFSETQ. The CDR3 contains 16 residues. The CDR3 here is CASSPPTGIPGETQYF. CDR3 DNA sequence: TGCGCCAGCAGCCCCCCGACAGGGATCCCGGGAGAGACCCAGTACTTC.

This clone was recorded a few times. The genes are TRBV10-3 and TRBJ2-7; TRBD1 matches at 11 bases. The germline V gene has CDR1 ENHRY and CDR2 SYGVKD. V lost 4 bases to trimming and J lost 5 bases; unmatched junction nucleotides: 7. CDR3 length: 15 amino acids. In nucleotides, the CDR3 is TGTGCCATCAGTGGGACAGGGGGCGTTACGGACGAGCAGTACTTC. Translation gives CAISGTGGVTDEQYF.